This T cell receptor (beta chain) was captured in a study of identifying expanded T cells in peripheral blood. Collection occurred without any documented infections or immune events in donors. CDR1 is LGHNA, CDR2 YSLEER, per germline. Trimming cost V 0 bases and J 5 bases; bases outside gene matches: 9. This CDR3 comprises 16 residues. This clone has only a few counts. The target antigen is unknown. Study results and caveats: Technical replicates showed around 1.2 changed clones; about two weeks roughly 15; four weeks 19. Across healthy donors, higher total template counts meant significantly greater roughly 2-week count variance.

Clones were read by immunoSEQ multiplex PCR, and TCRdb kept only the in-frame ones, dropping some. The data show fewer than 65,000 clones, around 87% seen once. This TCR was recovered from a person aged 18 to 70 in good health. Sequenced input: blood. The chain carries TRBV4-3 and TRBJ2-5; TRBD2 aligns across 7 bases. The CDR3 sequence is CASSQEGTTIGETQYF. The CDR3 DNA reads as TGCGCCAGCAGCCAAGAAGGGACTACCATTGGGGAGACCCAGTACTTC.